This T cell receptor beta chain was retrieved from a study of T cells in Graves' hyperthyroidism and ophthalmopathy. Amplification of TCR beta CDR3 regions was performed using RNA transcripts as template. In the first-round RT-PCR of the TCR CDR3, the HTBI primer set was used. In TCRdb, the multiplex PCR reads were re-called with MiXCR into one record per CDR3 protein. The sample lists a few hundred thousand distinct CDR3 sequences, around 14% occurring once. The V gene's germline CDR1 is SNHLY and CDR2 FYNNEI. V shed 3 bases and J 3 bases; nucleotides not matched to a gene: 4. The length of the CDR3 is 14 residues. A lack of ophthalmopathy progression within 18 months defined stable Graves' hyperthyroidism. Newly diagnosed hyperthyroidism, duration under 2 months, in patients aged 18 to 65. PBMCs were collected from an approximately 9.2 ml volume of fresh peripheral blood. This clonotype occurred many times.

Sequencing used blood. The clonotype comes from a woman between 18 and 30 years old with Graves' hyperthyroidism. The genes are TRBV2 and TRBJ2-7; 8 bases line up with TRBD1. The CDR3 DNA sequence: TGTGCCAGCAGTGAGGCAGGGGGCATCTACGAGCAGTACTTC. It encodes CASSEAGGIYEQYF.